The 11 T cell receptor beta chains listed next were all sequenced from one sample in a study of spatial heterogeneity in lung cancer. Specified time point: sample taken at primary tumor resection. Whole RNA, isolated from tumor, nontumor lung or frozen PBMC, was sequenced without prior sorting. Each CDR3 protein gets one entry after TCRdb re-called the 5' RACE reads with MiXCR. Among tens of thousands of distinct CDR3 sequences, roughly 14% were seen once, and the ten largest hold 6.5% to 7.5%. The source material was PBMCs, sampled at surgery. Source of these receptors: a male donor with early-stage non-small cell lung cancer.

The sample holds a few counts of this clonotype. The chain has TRBV29-1 and TRBJ2-3, with D possibly TRBD2 on 5 matching bases. Trimming pared 7 bases from V and 6 bases from J, leaving 8 bases between. The CDR3 has 10 residues. The V gene's germline CDR1 is SQVTM and CDR2 ANQGSEA. The CDR3 sequence is CSAGVDTQYF. The CDR3 region has the DNA TGCAGCGCCGGGGTTGATACGCAGTATTTT.

Ten or more counts support this clonotype. The CDR3 coding sequence is TGTGCCAGCAGCTCCCGGGACCACATCACAGATACGCAGTATTTT. Protein: CASSSRDHITDTQYF. The chain employs TRBV11-2 and TRBJ2-3; either TRBD1 or TRBD2 may fit D (5 bases each). The V gene's germline CDR1 is SGHAT and CDR2 FQNNGV. CDR3 length: 15 amino acids. V was pared by 4 bases and J by 2 bases, with 13 bases between.

This chain connects TRBV11-2 to TRBJ2-7, with 8 bases fitting TRBD1. Germline CDR1 and CDR2: SGHAT and FQNNGV. The CDR3 length is 13 residues. V lost 5 bases to trimming and J lost 3 bases; unmatched junction nucleotides: 3. CDR3 residues: CASSPDRGYEQYF. The CDR3 DNA follows: TGTGCCAGCAGCCCTGACAGGGGCTACGAGCAGTACTTC.

The chain uses TRBV7-2 and TRBJ2-6; D remains unclear. Trimming pared 5 bases from V and 4 bases from J, leaving 6 bases between. The CDR3 is made up of 13 amino acids. Per germline, CDR1 SGHTA and CDR2 FQGNSA. The DNA for the CDR3 is TGTGCCAGCAGCCCGAGGGGGGCCAACGTCCTGACTTTC. Translation: CASSPRGANVLTF.

This clonotype was counted ten times or more. The rearrangement links TRBV7-2 to TRBJ2-2; TRBD2 agrees at 8 bases. The CDR3 contains 14 residues. CDR1 and CDR2 (germline): SGHTA, FQGNSA. The trim removed 0 bases at V and 6 bases at J, leaving 0 bases unmatched. The CDR3 DNA sequence: TGTGCCAGCAGCTTAGCAGCGGGAGCCGGGGAGCTGTTTTTT. Protein sequence: CASSLAAGAGELFF. Complete variable domain (other parts from reference TRBV7-2 and TRBJ2-2): GAGVSQSPSNKVTEKGKDVELRCDPISGHTALYWYRQSLGQGLEFLIYFQGNSAPDKSGLPSDRFSAERTGGSVSTLTIQRTQQEDSAVYLCASSLAAGAGELFFGEGSRLTVL.

The chain carries TRBV11-2 and TRBJ2-2, with a weak D call TRBD1 (6 bases). Trimming left V 5 bases short and J 3 bases short, with 22 bases between. The germline V gene encodes CDR1 SGHAT and CDR2 FQNNGV. The CDR3 runs to 18 residues. The CDR3 DNA sequence: TGTGCCAGCAGCCCCGCGCCGGGACAACCCTCGGACACCGGGGAGCTGTTTTTT. Translating gives CASSPAPGQPSDTGELFF.

Notes on this clonotype: This may be a read error, as it is one base from a much larger clone. CDR3 residues: CASSLTGTTDTRYF. The CDR3 coding sequence is TGTGCCAGCAGTTTAACGGGGACCACAGATACGCGGTATTTT. V and J are TRBV28 and TRBJ2-3; the D call may be TRBD1 or TRBD2 (5 bases each). CDR1 and CDR2 (germline): MDHEN, SYDVKM. The CDR3 contains 14 residues.

This clonotype was counted a few times. The chain uses TRBV10-3 and TRBJ1-5; no definite D call. Germline CDR1 is ENHRY and CDR2 is SYGVKD. The CDR3 totals 14 residues. Deletions cut 11 bases from V and 0 bases from J, with 14 bases between. The CDR3 reads CAVGGPYSNQPQHF. CDR3 DNA sequence: TGTGCCGTCGGAGGTCCTTATAGCAATCAGCCCCAGCATTTT.

This clonotype has more than one count but fewer than ten. V is TRBV5-1 and J is TRBJ1-2, with a weak D call TRBD1 (5 bases). Germline V lookup: CDR1 SGHRS, CDR2 YFSETQ. Trimming pared 2 bases from V and 4 bases from J, leaving 9 bases between. The CDR3 sequence is 13 residues long. The CDR3 nucleotides read TGCGCCAGCAGCTTTAGGCAGGGCTATGGCTACACCTTC. Translated, it gives CASSFRQGYGYTF.

V usage is TRBV6-6 and J usage is TRBJ2-7; 8 positions match TRBD1. The junction had 4 bases not matched to a gene; V was cut back by 10 bases and J by 2 bases. Germline loops: CDR1 MNHNY, CDR2 SVGAGI (reference sequence). The CDR3 is 12 amino acids. CDR3 bases: TGTGCCACCCGACAGGGGCCCTACGAGCAGTACTTC. The encoded protein is CATRQGPYEQYF.

The rearrangement joins TRBV20-1 to TRBJ1-1, with no clear D. The V and J ends lost 1 base and 4 bases respectively, with 13 bases between them. The germline gives CDR1 DFQATT, CDR2 SNEGSKA (reference sequence). This CDR3 has 14 residues. The DNA for the CDR3 is TGCAGTGCTAGAGCCTCCCTGGCGGGCACTGAAGCTTTCTTT. Translating gives CSARASLAGTEAFF.